The entry below describes one T cell receptor (beta chain). Its antigen target is currently unknown. No much larger clone exists at a distance of one base, and base qualities are not known. The data belong to a study of blood T cell repertoires in COVID-19 (dated by TCRdb to the early 2020s). With respect to the entire study: The collaborator samples originated in the United States, Italy and Spain and spanned the acute and convalescent phases of COVID-19. HLA class I and class II types, where available, came from metadata supplied by the sample provider rather than from assay-based typing. Samples came from the ongoing ImmuneRACE study (first 160 participants) plus 1,254 subjects from 6 global collaborators. The repertoires were released in a freely available public database intended as a resource for research on the immune response to SARS-CoV-2. Nearly every sample came with metadata listing a de-identified subject ID, COVID-19 status, age in years and sex. The prospective study material was composed of cDNA or gDNA derived from T cells, B-cell-depleted T cells, or PBMCs. Deeply sampled blood TCRbeta repertoires from subjects exposed to, actively infected with, or recovered from COVID-19 were included in the dataset.

The immunoSEQ Assay, a bias-controlled multiplex PCR, was used to amplify TCRbeta CDR3 regions from genomic DNA. The authors' analysis ran thus. The number of nucleated cells in each sample was estimated from the amplification of reference gene primers within the assay. To quantify the absolute abundance of each unique TCRbeta CDR3 rearrangement, sequence reads were collapsed and filtered. For each sample, productive Simpson clonality was calculated as the square root of Simpson's diversity index across productive rearrangements. The immuneACCESS repertoire file appears here via TCRdb, limited to in-frame rearrangements. These files lack a portion of the clones; in checked studies, under half of the deficit traces to unresolved V genes, and the cause of the others is not known. V and J calls and clone size come straight from that table; D and trimming were deduced from the DNA. This sample has 90,000 to 140,000 clones in its table, and around 83% of those were observed once. 15% of the sample lies in the top ten.

Here is what the overall study found, with its caveats: The quantity of clinical and demographic metadata differed by source and by participant and was supplied without curation.

Collaborating institutions collected whole blood in K2EDTA tubes following their own protocols. For TCRbeta analysis, collaborators shipped samples as frozen whole blood, isolated PBMCs, or DNA extracted from either of those sample types. Unmatched junction bases come to 2, with V trimmed by 0 bases and J by 0 bases. Per the germline V gene, SGHRS is the CDR1 and YFSETQ is the CDR2. The cysteine opens and the phenylalanine closes a CDR3 of 16 amino acids. Of all the DNA, just the CDR3 is kept, 48 bases in frame from base 1. This receptor was identified in a woman older than 75 with acute or convalescent COVID-19. Sequencing input: peripheral blood. Recombination joined TRBV5-1 with TRBJ2-3, and TRBD2 matches 9 of the central bases. The bases are TGCGCCAGCAGCTTGGGACTAGCGGAAAGCACAGATACGCAGTATTTT. Protein translation: CASSLGLAESTDTQYF.